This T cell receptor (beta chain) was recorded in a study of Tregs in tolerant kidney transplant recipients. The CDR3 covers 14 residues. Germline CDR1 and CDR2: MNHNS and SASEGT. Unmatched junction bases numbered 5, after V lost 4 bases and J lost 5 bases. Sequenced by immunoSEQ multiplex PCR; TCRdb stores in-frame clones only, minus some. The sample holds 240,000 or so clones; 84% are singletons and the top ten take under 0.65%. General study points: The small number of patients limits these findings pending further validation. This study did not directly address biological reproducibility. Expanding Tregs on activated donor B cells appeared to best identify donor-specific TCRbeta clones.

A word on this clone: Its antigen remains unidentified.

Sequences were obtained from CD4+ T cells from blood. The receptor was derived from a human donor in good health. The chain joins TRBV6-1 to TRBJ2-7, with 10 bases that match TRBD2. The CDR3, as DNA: TGTGCCAGCAGTGCGGGACTAGCGAAGAACGAGCAGTACTTC. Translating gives CASSAGLAKNEQYF.